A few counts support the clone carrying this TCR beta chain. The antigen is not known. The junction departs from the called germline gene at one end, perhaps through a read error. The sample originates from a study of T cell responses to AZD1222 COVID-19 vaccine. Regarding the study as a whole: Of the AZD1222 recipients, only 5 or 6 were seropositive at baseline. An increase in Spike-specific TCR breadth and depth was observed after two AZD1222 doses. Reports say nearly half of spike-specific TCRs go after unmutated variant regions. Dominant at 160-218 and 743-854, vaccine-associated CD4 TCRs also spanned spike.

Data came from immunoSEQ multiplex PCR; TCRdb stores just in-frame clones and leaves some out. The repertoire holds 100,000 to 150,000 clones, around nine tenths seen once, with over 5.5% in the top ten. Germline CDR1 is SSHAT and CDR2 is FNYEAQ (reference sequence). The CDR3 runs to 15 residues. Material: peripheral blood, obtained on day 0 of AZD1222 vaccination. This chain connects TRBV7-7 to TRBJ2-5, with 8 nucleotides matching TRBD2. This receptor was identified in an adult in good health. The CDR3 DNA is TGTGCTAGCAGCCCAACGGGGGGGGGCCAAGAGACCCAGTACTTC. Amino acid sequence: CASSPTGGGQETQYF.